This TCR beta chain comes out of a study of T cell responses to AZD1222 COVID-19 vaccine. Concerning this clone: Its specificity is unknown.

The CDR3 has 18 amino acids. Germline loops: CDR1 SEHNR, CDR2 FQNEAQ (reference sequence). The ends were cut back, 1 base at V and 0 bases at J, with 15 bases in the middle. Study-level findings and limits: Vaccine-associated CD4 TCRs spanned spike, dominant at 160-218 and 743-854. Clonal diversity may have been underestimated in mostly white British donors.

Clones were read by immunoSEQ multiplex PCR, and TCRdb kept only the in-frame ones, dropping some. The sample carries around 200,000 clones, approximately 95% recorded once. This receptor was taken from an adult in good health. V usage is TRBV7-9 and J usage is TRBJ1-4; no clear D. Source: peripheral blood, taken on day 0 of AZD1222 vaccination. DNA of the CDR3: TGTGCCAGCAGCTTAGTAGTTAGACTTCCTGCAACTAATGAAAAACTGTTTTTT. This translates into CASSLVVRLPATNEKLFF. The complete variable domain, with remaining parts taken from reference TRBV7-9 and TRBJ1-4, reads DTGVSQNPRHKITKRGQNVTFRCDPISEHNRLYWYRQTLGQGPEFLTYFQNEAQLEKSRLLSDRFSAERPKGSFSTLEIQRTEQGDSAMYLCASSLVVRLPATNEKLFFGSGTQLSVL.